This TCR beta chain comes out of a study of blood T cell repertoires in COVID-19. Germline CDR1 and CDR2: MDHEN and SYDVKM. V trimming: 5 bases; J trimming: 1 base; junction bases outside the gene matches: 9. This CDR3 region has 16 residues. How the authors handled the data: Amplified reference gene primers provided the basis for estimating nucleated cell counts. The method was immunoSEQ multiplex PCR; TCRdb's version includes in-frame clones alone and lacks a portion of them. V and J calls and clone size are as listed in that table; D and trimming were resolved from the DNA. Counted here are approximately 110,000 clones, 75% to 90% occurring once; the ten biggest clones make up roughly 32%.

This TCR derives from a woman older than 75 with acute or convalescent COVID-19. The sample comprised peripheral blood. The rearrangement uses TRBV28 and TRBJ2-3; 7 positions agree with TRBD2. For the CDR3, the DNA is TGTGCCAGCAGTCCCTTTGGGGGGAGGGGCACAGATACGCAGTATTTT. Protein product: CASSPFGGRGTDTQYF.